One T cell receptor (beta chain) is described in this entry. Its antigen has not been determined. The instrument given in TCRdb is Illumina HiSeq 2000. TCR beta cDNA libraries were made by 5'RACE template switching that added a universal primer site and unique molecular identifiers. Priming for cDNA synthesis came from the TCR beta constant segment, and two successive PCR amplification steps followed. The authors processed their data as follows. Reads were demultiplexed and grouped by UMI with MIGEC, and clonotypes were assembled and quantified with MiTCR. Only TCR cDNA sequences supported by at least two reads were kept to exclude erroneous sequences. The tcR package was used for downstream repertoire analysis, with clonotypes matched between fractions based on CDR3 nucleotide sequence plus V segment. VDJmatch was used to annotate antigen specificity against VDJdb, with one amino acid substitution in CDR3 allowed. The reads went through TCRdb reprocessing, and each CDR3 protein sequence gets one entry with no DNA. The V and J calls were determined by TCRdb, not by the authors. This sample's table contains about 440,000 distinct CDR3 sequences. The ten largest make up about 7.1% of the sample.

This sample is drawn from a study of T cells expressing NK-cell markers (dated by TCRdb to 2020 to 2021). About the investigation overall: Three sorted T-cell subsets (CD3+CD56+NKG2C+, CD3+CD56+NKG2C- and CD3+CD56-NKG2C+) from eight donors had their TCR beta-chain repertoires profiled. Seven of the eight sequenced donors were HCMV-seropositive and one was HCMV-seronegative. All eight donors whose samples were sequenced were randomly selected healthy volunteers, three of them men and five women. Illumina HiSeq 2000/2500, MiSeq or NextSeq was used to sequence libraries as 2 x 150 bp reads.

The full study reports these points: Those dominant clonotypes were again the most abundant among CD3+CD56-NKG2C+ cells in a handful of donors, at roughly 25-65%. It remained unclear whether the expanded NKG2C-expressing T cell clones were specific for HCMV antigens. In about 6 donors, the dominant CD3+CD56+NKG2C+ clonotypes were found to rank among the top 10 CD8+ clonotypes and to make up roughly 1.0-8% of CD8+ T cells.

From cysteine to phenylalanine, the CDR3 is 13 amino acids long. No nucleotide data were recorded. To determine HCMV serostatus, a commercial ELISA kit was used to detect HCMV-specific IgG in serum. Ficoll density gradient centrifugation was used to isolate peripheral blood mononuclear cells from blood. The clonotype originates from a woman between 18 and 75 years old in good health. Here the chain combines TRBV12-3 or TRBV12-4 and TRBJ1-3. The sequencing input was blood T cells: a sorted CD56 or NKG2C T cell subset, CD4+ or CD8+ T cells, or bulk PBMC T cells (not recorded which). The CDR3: CASSLVGGNTIYF.